This entry lists 21 T cell receptor beta chains sequenced from one sample in a study of blood T cell repertoires in COVID-19 (dated by TCRdb to about 2020). The library was obtained by the immunoSEQ multiplex PCR assay. TCRdb's version of the immuneACCESS table is confined to in-frame rearrangements and falls short of the full clone set. An unresolved V gene accounts for under half of the shortfall where checked; the remainder is of unknown origin. This sample comprises roughly 250,000 clones, 82% of them detected only once. Of the sample, about 5.3% is held by the ten largest clones. The specimen sequenced was peripheral blood. Every receptor here comes from an elderly woman with active or convalescent COVID-19.

With regard to this clone: The sample carries other DNA sequences with the same CDR3. This chain joins TRBV29-1 and TRBJ2-7, with 9 bases fitting TRBD2. Trimming at V came to 1 base and at J to 5 bases, leaving 6 bases not matched to a gene. This CDR3 is built from 14 residues. The germline CDR1 and CDR2 sequences are SQVTM and ANQGSEA. Written as DNA, the CDR3 is TGCAGCGTTGAAGGCGCGGGAGGGAGGAACGAGCAGTACTTC. It is translated as CSVEGAGGRNEQYF.

Points on this clone: The sample has other DNA sequences that encode this CDR3 too. The V call is TRBV3-1 (or the pseudogene TRBV3-2), the J call TRBJ1-5; D is possibly TRBD1 (5 bases). Germline assignment: CDR1 LGHDT and CDR2 YNNKEL (reference sequence). Trimming stripped 1 base from V and 4 bases from J, with 5 bases between. The CDR3 is 13 residues long. CDR3: CASSQAGNQPQHF. The CDR3 region has the DNA TGTGCCAGCAGCCAAGCAGGGAATCAGCCCCAGCATTTT.

The chain has TRBV30 and TRBJ1-6; the D gene is possibly TRBD1 (6 bases). The CDR3 totals 15 residues. The V and J ends lost 1 base and 9 bases respectively, with 16 bases between them. Germline CDR1 and CDR2: GTSNPN and SVGIG (reference sequence). DNA of the CDR3: TGTGCCTGGAGTGCCGGGGGGGGCCGTGGTTCACCCCTCCACTTT. It translates to CAWSAGGGRGSPLHF. The variable domain in full, with the rest retrieved from reference TRBV30 and TRBJ1-6, is SQTIHQWPATLVQPVGSPLSLECTVEGTSNPNLYWYRQAAGRGLQLLFYSVGIGQISSEVPQNLSASRPQDRQFILSSKKLLLSDSGFYLCAWSAGGGRGSPLHFGNGTRLTVT.

V usage is TRBV28 and J usage is TRBJ1-5; 9 bases fit TRBD1. The germline CDR1 and CDR2 sequences are MDHEN and SYDVKM. V trimming: 4 bases; J trimming: 5 bases; junction bases outside the gene matches: 6. This CDR3 contains 15 residues. The CDR3 nucleotides read TGTGCCAGCAGTTCCGGACAGGGGCGGGATCAGCCCCAGCATTTT. Translation gives CASSSGQGRDQPQHF.

CDR3 residues: CASSLFPGRGKETEAFF. CDR3 in DNA: TGTGCCAGCAGTTTATTCCCCGGCCGGGGGAAGGAGACTGAAGCTTTCTTT. The V gene is TRBV28, the J gene TRBJ1-1; D might be TRBD1 (5 bases). This CDR3 comprises 17 residues. Germline CDR1 reads MDHEN; CDR2 reads SYDVKM. V was clipped by 1 base and J by 5 bases, with 20 bases between them.

The chain has TRBV30 and TRBJ1-2; a weak D match, TRBD1 (5 bases). Per the germline V gene, CDR1 is GTSNPN and CDR2 is SVGIG (reference sequence). V gave up 0 bases and J gave up 8 bases, with 19 bases separating them. The CDR3 sequence is 15 residues long. The CDR3, as DNA: TGTGCCTGGAGTGTTGCAGGGCCTGGAGTATGGGGCTACACCTTC. Protein sequence: CAWSVAGPGVWGYTF.

The V gene is TRBV2, the J gene TRBJ1-3; D gene uncertain. Germline CDR1 and CDR2: SNHLY and FYNNEI. Trimming took 4 bases from V and 2 from J, leaving 6 bases between them. CDR3 length: 13 amino acids. This CDR3 reads CASSVQAGNTIYF. CDR3 DNA sequence: TGTGCCAGCAGTGTCCAGGCTGGAAACACCATATATTTT.

V gene TRBV5-8 combines with J gene TRBJ1-2; 8 bases are a match to TRBD1. This CDR3 contains 13 residues. Germline V lookup: CDR1 SGHTS, CDR2 YDEGEE. J lost 8 bases, V lost 4 bases, and 7 bases had no gene match. The CDR3 spells CASSRTGNLGYTF. For the CDR3, the DNA is TGTGCCAGCAGCCGGACAGGGAATCTCGGCTACACCTTC. Full variable domain (outside the CDR3, taken from reference TRBV5-8 and TRBJ1-2): EAGVTQSPTHLIKTRGQQATLRCSPISGHTSVYWYQQALGLGLQFLLWYDEGEERNRGNFPPRFSGRQFPNYSSELNVNALELEDSALYLCASSRTGNLGYTFGSGTRLTVV.

The chain links TRBV2 to TRBJ2-5; tentative D call: TRBD2 (5 bases). Germline CDR1 reads SNHLY; CDR2 reads FYNNEI. The CDR3 runs 13 residues. V gave up 7 bases and J gave up 7 bases, with 16 bases separating them. CDR3 protein: CASKGSREGTQYF. CDR3 DNA sequence: TGTGCCAGCAAAGGTTCTCGCGAGGGGACCCAGTACTTC.

CDR3 in amino acids: CASSFAQREYNEQFF. CDR3 sequence (DNA): TGCGCCAGCAGCTTCGCTCAGCGGGAATACAATGAGCAGTTCTTC. This chain links TRBV5-1 with TRBJ2-1; the match to TRBD2 covers 7 bases. The J segment lost 4 bases and the V segment lost 2 bases, leaving 6 bases of the junction unmatched. Per the germline V gene, CDR1 is SGHRS and CDR2 is YFSETQ. There are 15 residues in the CDR3.

The rearrangement uses TRBV19 and TRBJ1-1, with TRBD1 identical over 8 bases. In germline, CDR1 is LNHDA, CDR2 SQIVND (reference sequence). The CDR3 loop spans 15 amino acids. The ends lost 4 bases at V and 3 bases at J; junction bases unmatched: 7. CDR3 in DNA: TGTGCCAGTAGTAGACCAGGGGGCTTCTACACTGAAGCTTTCTTT. Protein: CASSRPGGFYTEAFF.

The chain employs TRBV28 and TRBJ1-4; 8 nucleotides line up with TRBD1. The CDR3 runs to 15 residues. The germline CDR1 and CDR2 sequences are MDHEN and SYDVKM. The V gene end was trimmed by 3 bases and the J gene end by 7 bases; junction bases not matched to a gene: 7. This CDR3 reads CASSLPGTGSEKLFF. CDR3 DNA sequence: TGTGCCAGCAGTTTGCCCGGGACAGGTAGTGAAAAACTGTTTTTT.

The chain has TRBV28 and TRBJ2-6, with 7 bases fitting TRBD1. V lost 7 bases, J lost 4 bases, and 7 bases stayed unmatched. CDR1 MDHEN and CDR2 SYDVKM come from the germline V gene. There are 15 residues in the CDR3. In DNA form, the CDR3 reads TGTGCCAGCAAAGAGGGGGCTGGAGGGGCCAACGTCCTGACTTTC. This sequence encodes CASKEGAGGANVLTF. The whole variable domain, filled in from reference TRBV28 and TRBJ2-6, reads DVKVTQSSRYLVKRTGEKVFLECVQDMDHENMFWYRQDPGLGLRLIYFSYDVKMKEKGDIPEGYSVSREKKERFSLILESASTNQTSMYLCASKEGAGGANVLTFGAGSRLTVL.

This chain uses TRBV5-1 with TRBJ2-2; D is ambiguous. CDR1 and CDR2 from the germline V gene are SGHRS and YFSETQ. V lost 9 bases to trimming and J lost 1 base, with 7 bases between them. The CDR3 sequence is 12 residues long. CDR3 protein: CATQENTGELFF. The CDR3 nucleotides are TGCGCCACTCAGGAGAACACCGGGGAGCTGTTTTTT. Filled out from reference TRBV5-1 and TRBJ2-2, the complete variable domain reads KAGVTQTPRYLIKTRGQQVTLSCSPISGHRSVSWYQQTPGQGLQFLFEYFSETQRNKGNFPGRFSGRQFSNSRSEMNVSTLELGDSALYLCATQENTGELFFGEGSRLTVL.

The V gene is TRBV14, the J gene TRBJ2-5; tentative D call: TRBD1 (5 bases). Trimming removed 1 base from V and 6 bases from J, with 6 bases in between. CDR3 length: 12 residues. Germline CDR1 reads SGHDN; CDR2 reads FVKESK. CDR3 region: CASSQGGQTQYF. CDR3 nucleotides: TGTGCCAGCAGCCAAGGGGGCCAGACCCAGTACTTC.

The CDR3: CSVDRTGQRETQYF. DNA for the CDR3: TGCAGCGTTGATCGGACAGGGCAAAGGGAGACCCAGTACTTC. This chain uses TRBV29-1 with TRBJ2-5; 8 nucleotides align to TRBD1. Germline lookup yields CDR1 SQVTM and CDR2 ANQGSEA. This CDR3 has 14 residues. V lost 3 bases to trimming and J lost 5 bases; unmatched junction nucleotides: 8.

The chain couples TRBV7-8 to TRBJ1-2; 10 positions agree with TRBD1. The CDR3 is 14 amino acids. J gave up 1 base and V 5 bases, and 1 base lay outside the gene matches. Germline V gene sequence: CDR1 SGHVS, CDR2 FQNEAQ. The CDR3 loop reads CASSGQGVNYGYTF. For the CDR3, the DNA is TGTGCCAGCAGCGGACAGGGGGTTAACTATGGCTACACCTTC.

V and J are TRBV19 and TRBJ2-7, with 9 bases that match TRBD1. V gave up 5 bases and J gave up 5 bases; unmatched junction bases: 7. Per the germline V gene, CDR1 is LNHDA and CDR2 is SQIVND (reference sequence). The CDR3 loop spans 14 amino acids. CDR3 in DNA: TGTGCCAGTAGTCCCCGGGGACAGGGTGACGAGCAGTACTTC. Protein sequence: CASSPRGQGDEQYF.

V usage is TRBV28 and J usage is TRBJ1-1; a weak D match, TRBD1 (5 bases). Germline V gives CDR1 MDHEN, CDR2 SYDVKM. V was shortened by 4 bases and J by 10 bases, with 13 bases between the two germline ends. This CDR3 is 12 amino acids long. The DNA for the CDR3 is TGTGCCAGCAGTTCTTCAGACAGAGCAGCTTTCTTT. Amino acids: CASSSSDRAAFF.

The gene calls are TRBV5-1 and TRBJ1-2; a possible D gene is TRBD1 (5 bases). The V end lost 3 bases, the J end lost 0 bases, and 12 bases lay between the germline ends. The CDR3 length is 15 residues. Per the germline V gene, CDR1 is SGHRS and CDR2 is YFSETQ. The chain's CDR3 is CASSSGGFTNYGYTF. CDR3 DNA: TGCGCCAGCAGCTCCGGGGGGTTTACTAACTATGGCTACACCTTC. Based on the CDR3 plus reference TRBV5-1 and TRBJ1-2, the full variable domain is KAGVTQTPRYLIKTRGQQVTLSCSPISGHRSVSWYQQTPGQGLQFLFEYFSETQRNKGNFPGRFSGRQFSNSRSEMNVSTLELGDSALYLCASSSGGFTNYGYTFGSGTRLTVV.

This sequence joins TRBV5-4 and TRBJ2-5; 12 bases map to TRBD1. Looked up from germline, CDR1 is SGHNT and CDR2 is YYREEE (reference sequence). J was trimmed by 4 bases and V by 4 bases; bases with no gene match: 8. This CDR3 is built from 16 residues. The DNA for the CDR3 is TGTGCCAGCAGCCCCACCGGGACAGGGGGCGGAGAGACCCAGTACTTC. Its translation: CASSPTGTGGGETQYF. The full variable domain, its missing parts supplied by reference TRBV5-4 and TRBJ2-5, is ETGVTQSPTHLIKTRGQQVTLRCSSQSGHNTVSWYQQALGQGPQFIFQYYREEENGRGNFPPRFSGLQFPNYSSELNVNALELDDSALYLCASSPTGTGGGETQYFGPGTRLLVL.